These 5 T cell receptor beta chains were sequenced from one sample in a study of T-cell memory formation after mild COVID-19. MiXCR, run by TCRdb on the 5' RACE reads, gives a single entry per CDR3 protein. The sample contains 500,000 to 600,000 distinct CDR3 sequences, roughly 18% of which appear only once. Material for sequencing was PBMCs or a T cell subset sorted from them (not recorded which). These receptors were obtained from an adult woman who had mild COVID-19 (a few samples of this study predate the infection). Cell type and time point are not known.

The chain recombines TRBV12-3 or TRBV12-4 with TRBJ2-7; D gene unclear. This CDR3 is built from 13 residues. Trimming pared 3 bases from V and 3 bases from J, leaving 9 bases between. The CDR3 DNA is TGTGCCAGCAGTTTCCAGGACCTCTACGAGCAGTACTTC. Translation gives CASSFQDLYEQYF.

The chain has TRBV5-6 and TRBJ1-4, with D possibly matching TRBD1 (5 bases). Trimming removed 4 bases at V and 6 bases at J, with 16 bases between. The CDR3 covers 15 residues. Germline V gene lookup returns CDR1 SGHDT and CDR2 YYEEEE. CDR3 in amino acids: CASSDSRLSHEKLFF. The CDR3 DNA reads TGTGCCAGCAGCGACAGCAGACTGTCCCATGAAAAACTGTTTTTT.

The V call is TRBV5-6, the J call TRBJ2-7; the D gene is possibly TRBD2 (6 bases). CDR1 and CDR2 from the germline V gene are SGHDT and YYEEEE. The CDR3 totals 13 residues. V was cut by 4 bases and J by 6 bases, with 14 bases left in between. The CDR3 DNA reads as TGTGCCAGCAGCGTGGGTTTCGGGGGCGAGCAGTACTTC. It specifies CASSVGFGGEQYF.

The CDR3 reads CATSSFSTSGRGNEQFF. CDR3 in DNA: TGTGCCACCAGTTCCTTTTCTACTAGCGGGAGAGGGAATGAGCAGTTCTTC. This chain joins TRBV24-1 and TRBJ2-1; TRBD2 matches 11 bases. The CDR3 loop spans 17 amino acids. CDR1 is KGHDR, CDR2 SFDVKD, per germline. Trimming took 6 bases from V and 7 from J; bases not matched to a gene: 13.

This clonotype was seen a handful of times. The chain's CDR3 is CASSPSLSVFSSYNEQFF. CDR3 in DNA: TGTGCCAGCAGCCCCTCGCTTTCCGTGTTTTCATCCTACAATGAGCAGTTCTTC. V and J are TRBV11-2 and TRBJ2-1, with D unclear. Looked up from germline, CDR1 is SGHAT and CDR2 is FQNNGV. V was pared by 5 bases and J by 1 base, with 21 bases between. This CDR3 region has 18 residues.